This is a list of T cell receptor beta chains from one sample in a study of T-cell memory formation after mild COVID-19. MiXCR, applied by TCRdb to the 5' RACE reads, yields one record per CDR3 protein. The sample lists 530,000 or so distinct CDR3 sequences; 15% to 20% were seen once. Sequenced: PBMCs or a T cell subset sorted from them (not recorded which). The receptors come from an adult woman who had mild COVID-19 (a few samples of this study predate the infection). Cell type and time point are not known. The CDR3 runs from the conserved cysteine through the conserved F or W. A D gene is named only where the DNA matches it firmly. Expanded clones are given a class, and other clones once, few, many or no size at all.

d_call: -
j_call: TRBJ1-2
clone_size: -
v_call: TRBV7-8
cdr3_aa: CASSLDGTKYGYTF
cdr3_nt: TGTGCCAGCAGCTTAGATGGGACGAAATATGGCTACACCTTC

d_call: -
j_call: TRBJ2-1
clone_size: once
v_call: TRBV9
cdr3_aa: CDSSVIANPYNEQFF
cdr3_nt: TGTGACAGCAGCGTAATAGCGAACCCTTACAATGAGCAGTTCTTC

d_call: -
j_call: TRBJ2-5
clone_size: -
v_call: TRBV15
cdr3_aa: CATSSPPTDLYQETQYF
cdr3_nt: TGTGCCACCAGCAGCCCGCCGACAGACTTGTACCAAGAGACCCAGTACTTC

d_call: -
j_call: TRBJ1-2
clone_size: -
v_call: TRBV6-5
cdr3_aa: CASSLKGTLVGYGYTF
cdr3_nt: TGTGCCAGCAGTTTGAAAGGGACACTGGTGGGCTATGGCTACACCTTC

d_call: TRBD1
j_call: TRBJ1-2
clone_size: -
v_call: TRBV15
cdr3_aa: CATSRDSRGPSYGYTF
cdr3_nt: TGTGCCACCAGCAGAGATTCCAGGGGGCCTAGCTATGGCTACACCTTC

d_call: -
j_call: TRBJ1-5
clone_size: -
v_call: TRBV5-5
cdr3_aa: CASSFGQGSNQPQHF
cdr3_nt: TGTGCCAGCAGCTTTGGCCAGGGTAGCAATCAGCCCCAGCATTTT

d_call: -
j_call: TRBJ2-5
clone_size: few
v_call: TRBV5-1
cdr3_aa: CASSLEPSEETQYF
cdr3_nt: TGCGCCAGCAGCTTGGAGCCGTCCGAGGAGACCCAGTACTTC

d_call: TRBD1
j_call: TRBJ2-3
clone_size: -
v_call: TRBV12-3/TRBV12-4
cdr3_aa: CASTWETGRTDTQYF
cdr3_nt: TGTGCCAGCACCTGGGAGACAGGGCGCACAGATACGCAGTATTTT

d_call: -
j_call: TRBJ1-1
clone_size: few
v_call: TRBV30
cdr3_aa: CAWSSGLNTEAFF
cdr3_nt: TGTGCCTGGAGTTCAGGGTTGAACACTGAAGCTTTCTTT

d_call: TRBD2
j_call: TRBJ2-7
clone_size: few
v_call: TRBV6-2/TRBV6-3
cdr3_aa: CASSWASGTYEQYF
cdr3_nt: TGTGCCAGCAGTTGGGCTAGCGGAACCTACGAGCAGTACTTC

d_call: -
j_call: TRBJ2-6
clone_size: many
v_call: TRBV5-6
cdr3_aa: CASSFGTLNVLTF
cdr3_nt: TGTGCCAGCAGCTTCGGGACACTTAACGTCCTGACTTTC

d_call: -
j_call: TRBJ2-2
clone_size: few
v_call: TRBV6-2/TRBV6-3
cdr3_aa: CASSRVTGELFF
cdr3_nt: TGTGCCAGCAGCCGGGTAACCGGGGAGCTGTTTTTT

d_call: TRBD2
j_call: TRBJ2-7
clone_size: -
v_call: TRBV27
cdr3_aa: CASSLSTGGPEQYF
cdr3_nt: TGTGCCAGCAGTTTATCCACGGGGGGGCCCGAGCAGTACTTC

d_call: -
j_call: TRBJ2-7
clone_size: -
v_call: TRBV30
cdr3_aa: CACLGSYEQYF
cdr3_nt: TGTGCTTGCCTGGGCTCCTACGAGCAGTACTTC

d_call: -
j_call: TRBJ2-3
clone_size: -
v_call: TRBV10-2
cdr3_aa: CATKFPDTQYF
cdr3_nt: TGCGCCACAAAGTTTCCAGATACGCAGTATTTT

d_call: TRBD2
j_call: TRBJ2-1
clone_size: few
v_call: TRBV20-1
cdr3_aa: CSARDPLAGGTNEQFF
cdr3_nt: TGCAGTGCTAGAGATCCACTAGCGGGAGGTACGAATGAGCAGTTCTTC

d_call: TRBD1
j_call: TRBJ1-1
clone_size: few
v_call: TRBV30
cdr3_aa: CAWSPGQGLEAFF
cdr3_nt: TGTGCCTGGAGTCCGGGACAGGGGCTTGAAGCTTTCTTT

d_call: -
j_call: TRBJ2-7
clone_size: -
v_call: TRBV7-6
cdr3_aa: CASSLASGTSTYEQYF
cdr3_nt: TGTGCCAGCAGCTTAGCCTCCGGGACTTCCACCTACGAGCAGTACTTC

d_call: -
j_call: TRBJ1-1
clone_size: -
v_call: TRBV5-6
cdr3_aa: CASSLEGVRNTEAFF
cdr3_nt: TGTGCCAGCAGCTTGGAGGGGGTAAGGAACACTGAAGCTTTCTTT

d_call: -
j_call: TRBJ2-2
clone_size: -
v_call: TRBV4-1
cdr3_aa: CASSQEHRRRNTGELFF
cdr3_nt: TGCGCCAGCAGCCAAGAGCATCGCAGGAGAAACACCGGGGAGCTGTTTTTT

d_call: -
j_call: TRBJ1-2
clone_size: many
v_call: TRBV12-3/TRBV12-4
cdr3_aa: CASSTGNYGYTF
cdr3_nt: TGTGCCAGCAGTACAGGGAACTATGGCTACACCTTC

d_call: -
j_call: TRBJ1-1
clone_size: few
v_call: TRBV29-1
cdr3_aa: CSVEDRRPLIEAFF
cdr3_nt: TGCAGCGTTGAAGATCGCCGGCCGCTGATCGAAGCTTTCTTT

d_call: -
j_call: TRBJ2-7
clone_size: -
v_call: TRBV12-3/TRBV12-4
cdr3_aa: CASSQGESNEQYF
cdr3_nt: TGTGCCAGCAGCCAAGGGGAATCCAACGAGCAGTACTTC

d_call: TRBD1
j_call: TRBJ2-5
clone_size: -
v_call: TRBV29-1
cdr3_aa: CSVEDPTEGQGIETQYF
cdr3_nt: TGCAGCGTTGAAGACCCCACGGAGGGACAGGGGATAGAGACCCAGTACTTC

d_call: TRBD1
j_call: TRBJ1-2
clone_size: many
v_call: TRBV5-1
cdr3_aa: CASSSGTAANYGYTF
cdr3_nt: TGCGCCAGCAGCAGCGGGACAGCAGCTAACTATGGCTACACCTTC

d_call: TRBD1
j_call: TRBJ2-7
clone_size: few
v_call: TRBV5-6
cdr3_aa: CASSPGQGVREQYF
cdr3_nt: TGTGCCAGCAGCCCGGGACAGGGGGTTCGCGAGCAGTACTTC